This T cell receptor (beta chain) was identified during a study of beta chain features in type 1 diabetes. Germline CDR1 reads MDHEN; CDR2 reads SYDVKM. The CDR3 covers 17 residues. Trimming shortened V by 4 bases and J by 2 bases, and 18 bases separated the two germline ends. As every portion of the isolated RNA was reverse transcribed, the sequencing read expressed TCRB transcripts. The data were produced by immunoSEQ multiplex PCR, yet TCRdb's version contains in-frame clones alone and is incomplete. The data contain about 900,000 clones, 15% to 20% of them singletons. Sequencing was carried out using naive CD4+ T cells from blood. The source of this sequence is a woman younger than 30 in good health. The chain employs TRBV28 and TRBJ1-5; D may be TRBD1 (5 bases). CDR3: CASSYRIAGSGNQPQHF. The CDR3 nucleotides are TGTGCCAGCAGTTACAGGATTGCGGGTTCGGGCAATCAGCCCCAGCATTTT.